This is a list of T cell receptor beta chains from one sample in a study of shared clonotypes between healthy human individuals. Clones were sequenced by immunoSEQ multiplex PCR, and TCRdb holds only the in-frame ones, with some missing. The repertoire holds roughly 2.2 million clones, with approximately 95% as singletons. Source material: naive CD4+ T cells from PBMCs. These receptors all come from a man younger than 35 in good health. Some clones in this sample may be carry-over from other donors' samples. Each CDR3 is given with its conserved first and last residue. D genes are given only for firm matches. Some rows mark clone size as missing; the rest say once, few, many or name a class of expanded clone.

V gene	D gene	clone size	J gene	CDR3 protein	CDR3 DNA
TRBV5-1	TRBD2	NA	TRBJ2-3	CASSQLAGGSTDTQYF	TGCGCCAGCAGCCAATTAGCGGGAGGGAGCACAGATACGCAGTATTTT
TRBV18	TRBD2	NA	TRBJ2-5	CASSAGLAGAWETQYF	TGTGCCAGCTCAGCAGGACTAGCGGGAGCTTGGGAGACCCAGTACTTC
TRBV18	NA	NA	TRBJ2-1	CASSPVLRISYNEQFF	TGTGCCAGCTCACCAGTTTTAAGGATTTCCTACAATGAGCAGTTCTTC
TRBV29-1	NA	NA	TRBJ2-3	CSARGWGTDTQYF	TGCAGCGCCCGAGGGTGGGGGACAGATACGCAGTATTTT
TRBV27	NA	few	TRBJ2-7	CASSVGTGQYLYEQYF	TGTGCCAGCAGCGTAGGTACCGGACAGTATCTCTACGAGCAGTACTTC
TRBV5-1	NA	few	TRBJ2-2	CASSFWGGEAGELFF	TGCGCCAGCAGCTTTTGGGGAGGTGAAGCCGGGGAGCTGTTTTTT
TRBV28	TRBD2	NA	TRBJ2-3	CASRLAASTDTQYF	TGTGCCAGCCGACTAGCTGCTAGCACAGATACGCAGTATTTT
TRBV2	NA	NA	TRBJ1-1	CASSPVPSGTEAFF	TGTGCCAGTTCGCCTGTCCCTTCGGGCACTGAAGCTTTCTTT
TRBV5-1	TRBD2	NA	TRBJ2-7	CASSLDSVREGYF	TGCGCCAGCAGCTTGGACTCTGTAAGGGAGGGGTACTTC
TRBV7-2	NA	NA	TRBJ2-5	CASSLFRAGAGETQYF	TGTGCCAGCAGCTTATTCCGGGCGGGGGCCGGGGAGACCCAGTACTTC
TRBV4-2	TRBD2	NA	TRBJ2-7	CASSHPTSRGLAGIYEQYF	TGTGCCAGCAGCCACCCGACATCAAGAGGACTAGCGGGAATTTACGAGCAGTACTTC
TRBV5-1	NA	NA	TRBJ1-5	CASSMQGNQPQHF	TGCGCCAGCAGCATGCAGGGTAATCAGCCCCAGCATTTT
TRBV2	NA	NA	TRBJ2-2	CASSVWGATGELFF	TGTGCCAGCAGCGTCTGGGGGGCCACCGGGGAGCTGTTTTTT
TRBV11-2	NA	once	TRBJ2-5	CASSLGWEETQYF	TGTGCCAGCAGCTTAGGTTGGGAGGAGACCCAGTACTTC
TRBV19	TRBD1	NA	TRBJ2-6	CASSPGRTGSSGANVLTF	TGTGCCAGTAGTCCCGGCCGGACAGGGAGCTCTGGGGCCAACGTCCTGACTTTC